Presented here are 22 T cell receptor beta chains from one specimen sequenced in a study of primary melanoma T cells and metastatic recurrence. The assay was immunoSEQ multiplex PCR, and TCRdb's table has in-frame clones only and misses some. The repertoire holds roughly 700 clones, with more than 65% as singletons. The sample consisted of melanoma tumor tissue. The receptors stem from a human donor with melanoma.

To note about this clone: Additional DNA sequences in this sample encode the identical CDR3. The V call is TRBV7-4, the J call TRBJ1-1, with D unclear. The CDR3 consists of 14 residues. The V end lost 0 bases, the J end lost 0 bases, and 5 bases lay between the germline ends. Germline assignment: CDR1 SGHVT and CDR2 SQSDAQ. CDR3 nucleotide sequence: TGTGCCAGCAGCTTAGCAGGTGTGAACACTGAAGCTTTCTTT. Protein product: CASSLAGVNTEAFF.

J is TRBJ1-4 and V is TRBV28; D may be TRBD1 (5 bases). Germline V gene data show CDR1 as MDHEN and CDR2 as SYDVKM. V was clipped by 4 bases and J by 6 bases, with 12 bases between them. The CDR3 runs to 14 residues. The CDR3 protein is CASSSRAGDEKLFF. The CDR3, as DNA: TGTGCCAGCAGTTCCAGGGCGGGTGATGAAAAACTGTTTTTT.

CDR3 amino acids: CSVIGGGAVDTQYF. The CDR3 DNA sequence: TGCAGCGTTATTGGAGGGGGCGCGGTGGATACGCAGTATTTT. The V call is TRBV29-1, the J call TRBJ2-3, with a possible D match to TRBD1 (7 bases). Germline V gene sequence: CDR1 SQVTM, CDR2 ANQGSEA. The CDR3 has 14 residues. Between the trimmed V and J ends, which lost 5 bases and 6 bases, there was a span of 18 bases.

This chain links TRBV6-8 with TRBJ2-7; 9 bases fit TRBD1. The CDR3 is made up of 15 amino acids. Germline CDR1 reads MNHGY; CDR2 reads SAAAGT. Germline trimming cut 6 bases from V and 2 bases from J; bases unmatched to any gene: 8. The CDR3 protein is CASSPGQGGPYEQYF. CDR3 in DNA: TGTGCCAGCAGCCCGGGACAGGGTGGGCCCTACGAGCAGTACTTC.

The chain employs TRBV6-8 and TRBJ2-7; D unclear. Trimming removed 10 bases from V and 3 bases from J, with 16 bases in between. The CDR3 covers 13 residues. Germline values: CDR1 MNHGY, CDR2 SAAAGT. The chain's CDR3 is CATSRFGDYEQYF. CDR3 nucleotide sequence: TGTGCCACCTCCCGCTTTGGGGACTACGAGCAGTACTTC.

The sample holds a few counts of this clone. This rearrangement joins TRBV11-3 to TRBJ2-7, with TRBD2 matching 7 bases. The CDR3 sequence is 15 residues long. The V gene's germline CDR1 is SGHNT and CDR2 YENEEA. V was pared by 3 bases and J by 6 bases, with 11 bases of the junction left unmatched. The CDR3 is CASSLGGTGRGEQYF. The CDR3, as DNA: TGTGCCAGCAGCTTGGGAGGGACGGGTAGAGGCGAGCAGTACTTC. Combining the CDR3 with reference TRBV11-3 and TRBJ2-7 gives the whole variable domain EAGVVQSPRYKIIEKKQPVAFWCNPISGHNTLYWYLQNLGQGPELLIRYENEEAVDDSQLPKDRFSAERLKGVDSTLKIQPAELGDSAVYLCASSLGGTGRGEQYFGPGTRLTVT.

The J gene is TRBJ2-7, the V gene TRBV6-8; 9 bases align to TRBD1. Germline CDR1 is MNHGY and CDR2 is SAAAGT. The CDR3 covers 15 residues. The junction had 11 bases not matched to a gene; V was cut back by 5 bases and J by 6 bases. CDR3 loop: CASSGRDRVFVEQYF. The CDR3 DNA is TGTGCCAGCAGTGGGAGGGACAGGGTTTTCGTCGAGCAGTACTTC.

This sequence joins TRBV1 and TRBJ2-6; no check of the table's D call, TRBD1, against the DNA was made. TRBV1 is a pseudogene segment. This CDR3 has 20 residues. This chain's CDR3 is CASSQDGPGQGASGANVLTF. The CDR3 nucleotides are TGCGCCAGCAGCCAAGACGGCCCGGGACAGGGGGCATCTGGGGCCAACGTCCTGACTTTC.

This sequence joins TRBV19 and TRBJ1-1; no definite D call. Germline V CDR1 and CDR2: LNHDA, SQIVND (reference sequence). The germline V and J ends were trimmed by 5 bases and 7 bases, with 17 bases remaining between them. This CDR3 is built from 14 residues. CDR3 loop: CASSPRRGANEAFF. CDR3 nucleotide sequence: TGTGCCAGTAGTCCCCGCCGGGGAGCTAATGAAGCTTTCTTT.

The table lists this clone with a few counts. The rearrangement uses TRBV5-1 and TRBJ2-6; TRBD1 matches at 9 bases. The CDR3 loop spans 17 amino acids. The germline V gene encodes CDR1 SGHRS and CDR2 YFSETQ. The ends lost 1 base at V and 2 bases at J; junction bases unmatched: 4. The CDR3 reads CASSLRGTGTGANVLTF. CDR3 in DNA: TGCGCCAGCAGCTTGCGGGGGACAGGGACTGGGGCCAACGTCCTGACTTTC.

The genes are TRBV5-1 and TRBJ1-1, with 7 nucleotides matching TRBD1. The CDR3 totals 15 residues. V was pared by 0 bases and J by 3 bases, with 5 bases of the junction left unmatched. Germline CDR1 SGHRS, CDR2 YFSETQ. The CDR3 here is CASSLGRQGDTEAFF. The CDR3 nucleotides are TGCGCCAGCAGCTTGGGACGACAGGGTGACACTGAAGCTTTCTTT.

This chain connects TRBV30 to TRBJ1-3; D unresolved. The CDR3 is made up of 12 amino acids. Trimming took off 4 bases at V and 0 bases at J, with 4 bases between the two ends. Germline CDR1 GTSNPN, CDR2 SVGIG (reference sequence). The CDR3 spells CAWKRSGNTIYF. CDR3 DNA sequence: TGTGCCTGGAAACGCTCTGGAAACACCATATATTTT.

This rearrangement joins TRBV18 to TRBJ2-7; D is tentatively TRBD1 or TRBD2 (5 bases each). V was clipped by 4 bases and J by 2 bases, with 15 bases between them. CDR3 length equals 15 residues. Germline V gives CDR1 KGHSH, CDR2 LQKENI. DNA for the CDR3: TGTGCCAGCTCACTAACCGGGACGGGGACCTACGAGCAGTACTTC. It encodes CASSLTGTGTYEQYF.

This clone was detected a few times. The J gene is TRBJ1-2, the V gene TRBV6-8; a weak D match, TRBD1 (5 bases). V lost 4 bases and J 4 bases, leaving 10 bases between the germline ends. Germline values: CDR1 MNHGY, CDR2 SAAAGT. This CDR3 spans 13 amino acids. CDR3 amino acids: CASSLQESYGYTF. In DNA form, the CDR3 reads TGTGCCAGCAGTTTACAGGAGTCCTATGGCTACACCTTC.

This chain joins TRBV6-7 and TRBJ1-1; D possibly corresponds to TRBD1 (5 bases). TRBV6-7 is reported as an ORF; its role is uncertain. The length of the CDR3 is 17 residues. The V gene lost 6 bases and the J gene lost 4 bases, with 24 bases spanning the gap. CDR3 in amino acids: CASRSGGTANRGTEAFF. The CDR3 DNA follows: TGTGCCAGCAGAAGTGGGGGGACGGCGAATCGAGGCACTGAAGCTTTCTTT.

This chain links TRBV12-5 with TRBJ1-1; the D gene is possibly TRBD1 (5 bases). Germline-derived CDR1 and CDR2 are LGHNT and FRNRAP. The CDR3 runs 14 residues. Trimming stripped 5 bases from V and 0 bases from J, with 10 bases between. The CDR3 reads CASGAEGLNTEAFF. CDR3 nucleotides: TGTGCTAGTGGTGCAGAGGGGCTGAACACTGAAGCTTTCTTT.

CDR3 residues: CASSLAGRHQPQHF. DNA of the CDR3: TGCGCCAGCAGCTTGGCAGGGAGGCATCAGCCCCAGCATTTT. V and J are TRBV5-1 and TRBJ1-5; D is possibly TRBD1 (5 bases). Per germline, CDR1 SGHRS and CDR2 YFSETQ. The germline V and J ends were trimmed by 0 bases and 5 bases, with 9 bases remaining between them. The CDR3 sequence is 14 residues long.

Points on this clone: One end of the junction varies from germline; a read error may be responsible. The V and J genes are TRBV6-7 and TRBJ2-7; D might be TRBD1 (5 bases). TRBV6-7 is known as an ORF, though its function is uncertain. This CDR3 spans 13 amino acids. CDR3 sequence: CASSSPGIYEQYF. The CDR3 nucleotides are TGTGCCAGTAGTTCCCCAGGGATCTACGAGCAGTACTTC.

Remarks on this clone: Relative to the germline gene, one junction end is altered; a read error may explain this. J is TRBJ2-2 and V is TRBV7-6, with a weak D call TRBD1 (5 bases). The CDR3 contains 15 residues. Germline values: CDR1 SGHVS, CDR2 FNYEAQ. CDR3 in amino acids: CVSSLGRAHTGELFF. In nucleotides, the CDR3 is TGTGTCAGCAGCTTAGGCAGGGCCCACACCGGGGAGCTGTTTTTT.

The CDR3 reads CASSALAGYEQYF. CDR3 in DNA: TGCGCCAGCAGTGCCCTAGCTGGCTACGAGCAGTACTTC. The rearrangement links TRBV10-2 to TRBJ2-7; a weak D match, TRBD2 (5 bases). The CDR3 is 13 residues long. CDR1 WSHSY and CDR2 SAAADI come from the germline V gene. The germline V and J ends were trimmed by 4 bases and 3 bases, with 10 bases remaining between them.

This clone is deemed large. The genes are TRBV29-1 and TRBJ2-6; tentatively, D is TRBD2 (6 bases). The CDR3 is 16 amino acids. V lost 4 bases to trimming and J lost 2 bases, with 15 bases between them. Per germline, CDR1 SQVTM and CDR2 ANQGSEA. The CDR3 region is CSVGRDGGAGANVLTF. CDR3 DNA sequence: TGCAGCGTTGGACGGGACGGAGGGGCTGGGGCCAACGTCCTGACTTTC.

The rearrangement joins TRBV25-1 to TRBJ1-2; the match to TRBD1 covers 10 bases. This CDR3 is built from 13 residues. The J segment lost 8 bases and the V segment lost 6 bases, leaving 6 bases of the junction unmatched. Germline lookup yields CDR1 MGHDK and CDR2 SYGVNS. The CDR3 sequence: CASRGQGRGGYTF. DNA for the CDR3: TGTGCCAGCAGGGGACAGGGGAGGGGGGGCTACACCTTC.